The rows below give T cell receptor beta chains drawn from one sample of a study of beta chain features in type 1 diabetes. TCRdb keeps only in-frame clones here, not all; method: immunoSEQ multiplex PCR. The data show around 400,000 clones, more than 13% seen once. The sequencing sample was made of naive CD4+ T cells from blood. Receptors were obtained from a woman aged 18-29 years in good health. Each CDR3 is given with its conserved first and last residue. Each record gives: J gene, clone size, V gene, D gene, CDR3 protein, CDR3 DNA. D genes are given only for firm matches. Size values are once, few and many counts, or a class for expanded clones, and some rows have none.

j_call: TRBJ2-7
clone_size: few
v_call: TRBV5-4
d_call: .
cdr3_aa: CASSFPHTYEQYF
cdr3_nt: TGTGCCAGCAGCTTCCCTCATACTTACGAGCAGTACTTC

j_call: TRBJ2-1
clone_size: .
v_call: TRBV9
d_call: .
cdr3_aa: CASSVGALSYNEQFF
cdr3_nt: TGTGCCAGCAGCGTAGGAGCCCTCTCCTACAATGAGCAGTTCTTC

j_call: TRBJ1-4
clone_size: few
v_call: TRBV29-1
d_call: .
cdr3_aa: CSVGLRLGEKLFF
cdr3_nt: TGCAGCGTTGGGTTGAGGCTTGGGGAAAAACTGTTTTTT

j_call: TRBJ2-4
clone_size: .
v_call: TRBV19
d_call: TRBD2
cdr3_aa: CASSGRLAKNIQYF
cdr3_nt: TGTGCCAGTAGCGGGAGGCTCGCCAAAAACATTCAGTACTTC

j_call: TRBJ1-1
clone_size: few
v_call: TRBV30
d_call: TRBD1
cdr3_aa: CAWSTGAEAFF
cdr3_nt: TGTGCCTGGAGCACAGGGGCTGAAGCTTTCTTT

j_call: TRBJ1-1
clone_size: .
v_call: TRBV30
d_call: TRBD1
cdr3_aa: CAWDRGPRYTEAFF
cdr3_nt: TGTGCCTGGGACAGGGGGCCGAGGTACACTGAAGCTTTCTTT

j_call: TRBJ2-3
clone_size: few
v_call: TRBV5-1
d_call: TRBD1
cdr3_aa: CASSGRAGGRTDTQYF
cdr3_nt: TGCGCCAGCAGCGGGCGGGCAGGGGGCCGCACAGATACGCAGTATTTT

j_call: TRBJ2-3
clone_size: .
v_call: TRBV30
d_call: .
cdr3_aa: CAWARRGSGTDTQYF
cdr3_nt: TGTGCCTGGGCCCGAAGGGGGTCAGGGACAGATACGCAGTATTTT

j_call: TRBJ1-5
clone_size: few
v_call: TRBV30
d_call: TRBD1
cdr3_aa: CAWSAQGSNQPQHF
cdr3_nt: TGTGCCTGGAGCGCACAGGGGAGCAATCAGCCCCAGCATTTT

j_call: TRBJ2-5
clone_size: few
v_call: TRBV6-5
d_call: .
cdr3_aa: CASSYSRWGRSGTQYF
cdr3_nt: TGTGCCAGCAGTTACTCTCGGTGGGGGCGTTCGGGGACCCAGTACTTC

j_call: TRBJ1-4
clone_size: .
v_call: TRBV7-2
d_call: TRBD1
cdr3_aa: CASSRGNRGGEKLFF
cdr3_nt: TGTGCCAGCAGCCGGGGGAACAGGGGAGGTGAAAAACTGTTTTTT

j_call: TRBJ2-1
clone_size: .
v_call: TRBV4-3
d_call: TRBD2
cdr3_aa: CASSQRTSDNNEQFF
cdr3_nt: TGCGCCAGCAGCCAAAGGACTAGCGACAACAATGAGCAGTTCTTC

j_call: TRBJ2-7
clone_size: .
v_call: TRBV7-9
d_call: .
cdr3_aa: CASRNHYAGHQYF
cdr3_nt: TGTGCCAGCAGAAATCACTACGCCGGACACCAGTACTTC

j_call: TRBJ1-2
clone_size: few
v_call: TRBV28
d_call: TRBD1
cdr3_aa: CATSPPGQGGFGYTF
cdr3_nt: TGTGCCACCTCACCCCCGGGACAGGGTGGCTTTGGCTACACCTTC

j_call: TRBJ2-2
clone_size: few
v_call: TRBV27
d_call: .
cdr3_aa: CASSRLNTGELFF
cdr3_nt: TGTGCCAGCAGTCGACTAAACACCGGGGAGCTGTTTTTT

j_call: TRBJ2-7
clone_size: .
v_call: TRBV6-5
d_call: TRBD1
cdr3_aa: CASRKQGTYEQYF
cdr3_nt: TGTGCCAGCCGCAAACAGGGGACCTACGAGCAGTACTTC

j_call: TRBJ1-4
clone_size: few
v_call: TRBV6-5
d_call: TRBD1
cdr3_aa: CASRPLDRGEKLFF
cdr3_nt: TGTGCCAGCAGACCCCTTGACAGGGGCGAAAAACTGTTTTTT

j_call: TRBJ2-5
clone_size: few
v_call: TRBV9
d_call: .
cdr3_aa: CASSVGSVMETQYF
cdr3_nt: TGTGCCAGCAGCGTCGGTAGTGTTATGGAGACCCAGTACTTC

j_call: TRBJ2-3
clone_size: .
v_call: TRBV5-6
d_call: .
cdr3_aa: CASSLRGSTDTQYF
cdr3_nt: TGTGCCAGCAGCTTGCGCGGGAGCACAGATACGCAGTATTTT

j_call: TRBJ1-5
clone_size: .
v_call: TRBV30
d_call: TRBD1
cdr3_aa: CAWGGQPVGTQHF
cdr3_nt: TGTGCCTGGGGGGGACAGCCGGTGGGGACCCAGCATTTT

j_call: TRBJ2-7
clone_size: few
v_call: TRBV6-1
d_call: TRBD2
cdr3_aa: CASSPKRGSSYEQYF
cdr3_nt: TGTGCCAGCAGCCCCAAGCGGGGAAGCTCCTACGAGCAGTACTTC

j_call: TRBJ1-2
clone_size: .
v_call: TRBV4-2
d_call: TRBD1
cdr3_aa: CASSQDMDRWNYGYTF
cdr3_nt: TGTGCCAGCAGCCAAGATATGGACAGGTGGAACTATGGCTACACCTTC

j_call: TRBJ2-5
clone_size: .
v_call: TRBV29-1
d_call: .
cdr3_aa: CSVELGSQETQYF
cdr3_nt: TGCAGCGTTGAATTAGGGAGTCAAGAGACCCAGTACTTC

j_call: TRBJ2-7
clone_size: .
v_call: TRBV19
d_call: .
cdr3_aa: CASSASGQGPYEQYF
cdr3_nt: .

j_call: TRBJ2-1
clone_size: .
v_call: TRBV2
d_call: .
cdr3_aa: CASSEVQYNEQFF
cdr3_nt: TGTGCCAGCAGTGAAGTACAGTACAATGAGCAGTTCTTC

j_call: TRBJ2-7
clone_size: few
v_call: TRBV30
d_call: TRBD2
cdr3_aa: CAWSVLAGGQYEQYF
cdr3_nt: TGTGCCTGGAGTGTACTAGCGGGAGGTCAGTACGAGCAGTACTTC

j_call: TRBJ2-3
clone_size: .
v_call: TRBV19
d_call: TRBD2
cdr3_aa: CATSGTSGTDTQYF
cdr3_nt: TGTGCCACCTCCGGGACTAGCGGGACGGATACGCAGTATTTT

j_call: TRBJ2-1
clone_size: few
v_call: TRBV2
d_call: .
cdr3_aa: CASRQRDIYNEQFF
cdr3_nt: TGTGCCAGCCGGCAACGGGATATATACAATGAGCAGTTCTTC

j_call: TRBJ2-3
clone_size: few
v_call: TRBV9
d_call: TRBD2
cdr3_aa: CASSVGAGVGTDTQYF
cdr3_nt: TGTGCCAGCAGCGTAGGGGCGGGAGTTGGGACAGATACGCAGTATTTT

j_call: TRBJ2-3
clone_size: .
v_call: TRBV6-5
d_call: .
cdr3_aa: CASSWSGRDTQYF
cdr3_nt: TGTGCCAGCAGTTGGTCAGGGAGGGATACGCAGTATTTT

j_call: TRBJ2-7
clone_size: .
v_call: TRBV5-1
d_call: TRBD1
cdr3_aa: CASSSPRTGKDEQYF
cdr3_nt: TGCGCCAGCAGCTCCCCTAGGACAGGGAAGGACGAGCAGTACTTC

j_call: TRBJ1-4
clone_size: few
v_call: TRBV6-1
d_call: TRBD1
cdr3_aa: CASSTTGVTNEKLFF
cdr3_nt: TGTGCCAGCAGTACAACAGGGGTCACTAATGAAAAACTGTTTTTT

j_call: TRBJ1-2
clone_size: few
v_call: TRBV10-3
d_call: .
cdr3_aa: CAISQAQGNYGYTF
cdr3_nt: TGTGCCATCAGCCAAGCACAGGGTAACTATGGCTACACCTTC

j_call: TRBJ2-1
clone_size: few
v_call: TRBV5-4
d_call: .
cdr3_aa: CASSLTGEPYNEQFF
cdr3_nt: TGTGCCAGCAGCTTAACTGGGGAGCCCTACAATGAGCAGTTCTTC

j_call: TRBJ2-5
clone_size: .
v_call: TRBV7-2
d_call: .
cdr3_aa: CASSSGEGAQTQYF
cdr3_nt: TGTGCCAGCAGCTCTGGGGAAGGGGCCCAGACCCAGTACTTC

j_call: TRBJ2-1
clone_size: .
v_call: TRBV9
d_call: .
cdr3_aa: CASSVAGLPMHEQFF
cdr3_nt: TGTGCCAGCAGCGTAGCGGGACTCCCCATGCATGAGCAGTTCTTC

j_call: TRBJ2-7
clone_size: few
v_call: TRBV30
d_call: TRBD1
cdr3_aa: CAWSTGTGAAEQYF
cdr3_nt: TGTGCCTGGAGTACCGGGACAGGGGCCGCCGAGCAGTACTTC

j_call: TRBJ2-5
clone_size: .
v_call: TRBV23-1
d_call: TRBD1
cdr3_aa: CASSQTAGGQETQYF
cdr3_nt: TGCGCCAGCAGTCAAACGGCAGGGGGCCAAGAGACCCAGTACTTC

j_call: TRBJ2-7
clone_size: .
v_call: TRBV6-5
d_call: TRBD1
cdr3_aa: CASTSPGQVYEQYF
cdr3_nt: TGTGCCAGCACCTCACCGGGACAGGTCTACGAGCAGTACTTC

j_call: TRBJ1-1
clone_size: few
v_call: TRBV2
d_call: TRBD1
cdr3_aa: CASSETGGRTEAFF
cdr3_nt: TGTGCCAGCAGTGAAACAGGGGGTAGGACTGAAGCTTTCTTT

j_call: TRBJ2-7
clone_size: few
v_call: TRBV30
d_call: TRBD1
cdr3_aa: CAWGGTGGSYEQYF
cdr3_nt: TGTGCCTGGGGGGGGACAGGGGGCTCCTACGAGCAGTACTTC

j_call: TRBJ1-1
clone_size: .
v_call: TRBV6-6
d_call: .
cdr3_aa: CASSKGGLGMNTEAFF
cdr3_nt: TGTGCCAGCAGTAAGGGAGGATTGGGAATGAACACTGAAGCTTTCTTT

j_call: TRBJ1-2
clone_size: .
v_call: TRBV27
d_call: TRBD1
cdr3_aa: CASRTGGANYGYTF
cdr3_nt: TGTGCCAGCAGGACAGGGGGAGCGAACTATGGCTACACCTTC

j_call: TRBJ1-2
clone_size: few
v_call: TRBV5-4
d_call: .
cdr3_aa: CASSLVDSIYGYTF
cdr3_nt: TGTGCCAGCAGCTTAGTCGACAGTATCTATGGCTACACCTTC

j_call: TRBJ2-1
clone_size: few
v_call: TRBV5-6
d_call: .
cdr3_aa: CASSLDSYNEQFF
cdr3_nt: TGTGCCAGCAGCTTGGACAGCTACAATGAGCAGTTCTTC

j_call: TRBJ2-3
clone_size: .
v_call: TRBV29-1
d_call: TRBD1
cdr3_aa: CSVETDRVNTQYF
cdr3_nt: TGCAGCGTTGAGACCGACAGGGTAAATACGCAGTATTTT

j_call: TRBJ1-5
clone_size: .
v_call: TRBV30
d_call: TRBD1
cdr3_aa: CAWGQASDQPQHF
cdr3_nt: TGTGCCTGGGGACAGGCAAGTGATCAGCCCCAGCATTTT

j_call: TRBJ2-4
clone_size: few
v_call: TRBV4-2
d_call: .
cdr3_aa: CASSQSTGSLNIQYF
cdr3_nt: TGTGCCAGCAGCCAATCGACAGGTTCCCTAAACATTCAGTACTTC